This TCR beta chain originates from a study of T cells in Graves' hyperthyroidism and ophthalmopathy. A lack of ophthalmopathy progression within 18 months defined stable Graves' hyperthyroidism. Concerning this clonotype: The target antigen is unknown.

RNA transcripts gave rise to amplified TCR beta CDR3 regions. HTBI primers were the set used in a first-round RT-PCR of the TCR CDR3. Each CDR3 protein is one row after TCRdb ran MiXCR on the multiplex PCR reads. The repertoire consists of hundreds of thousands of distinct CDR3 sequences, with approximately 15% occurring once and the leading ten covering about 7.7%. The study's findings and limits: From stable hyperthyroidism, ophthalmopathy was separated by a 13 V-J model.

This TCR was recovered from a woman younger than 30 with Graves' hyperthyroidism. Input material: blood.

CDR3 loop: CASSPRAGAMETQYF. CDR3 bases: TGTGCCAGCAGCCCCAGAGCGGGGGCGATGGAGACCCAGTACTTC. The chain has TRBV3-1 and TRBJ2-5; 8 nucleotides line up with TRBD2. After removal of 4 bases from V and 5 bases from J, the junction contained 9 bases not matched to a gene. The germline CDR1 and CDR2 sequences are LGHDT and YNNKEL (reference sequence). The CDR3 is made up of 15 amino acids.